What follows is one T cell receptor (beta chain) and its context. Its antigen is not known. Assay: immunoSEQ multiplex PCR; the TCRdb copy retains only in-frame clones and omits some. The top ten clones hold 5% to 7% of a sample with tens of thousands of clones, roughly 74% of them seen once. This entry belongs to a study of immune evolution from preneoplasia to lung adenocarcinoma. Overall study results and limits: Clonality was highest in normal lung, lower in later-stage lesions apparently.

Looked up from germline, CDR1 is LGHNA and CDR2 is YNFKEQ. This CDR3 comprises 16 residues. V dropped 1 base and J dropped 8; count of bases not matched to a gene: 8. The specimen sequenced was FFPE invasive lung adenocarcinoma tissue. The source of this sequence is a person between 60 and 69 years old with invasive lung adenocarcinoma. Some clones in this sample may be carry-over from other donors' samples. The gene calls are TRBV4-2 and TRBJ2-1; TRBD2 matches 10 bases. As DNA, the CDR3 is TGTGCCAGCAGCCAAGCTAGCGGGAGTAGTAGCCATGAGCAGTTCTTC. Translated, it gives CASSQASGSSSHEQFF.